A selection of T cell receptor beta chains follows, all from one sample in a study of blood T cell repertoires in COVID-19. This table comes from immunoSEQ multiplex PCR, and its TCRdb copy is limited to in-frame clones, with some not included. Of about 300,000 clones in the sample, about 90% were seen once. Sequencing was carried out using PBMCs or T cells enriched from blood (not recorded which). The origin of the receptors is a woman younger than 30 with acute COVID-19. Each CDR3 is given with its conserved first and last residue. The D gene is left open where the match is weak. For some rows the clone size is stated as once, few or many, or as a class when expanded; others skip it.

.	TRBV28	.	TRBJ1-2	TGTGCCAGCAGTGGGACTTTCAATTACCCTGGCTACACCTTC	CASSGTFNYPGYTF
.	TRBV28	.	TRBJ1-5	TGTGCCAGCAGTTTAGCGGACAATCAGCCCCAGCATTTT	CASSLADNQPQHF
.	TRBV19	.	TRBJ1-6	TGTGCCAGTAGTGCAGGGCCTTTTACTTATAATTCACCCCTCCACTTT	CASSAGPFTYNSPLHF
.	TRBV3-1/TRBV3-2	.	TRBJ2-1	TGTGCCAGCAGCCAGGGGCCCCCGCGCGAGCAGTTCTTC	CASSQGPPREQFF
.	TRBV6-1	.	TRBJ1-2	TGTGCCAGCAGTTCTCCAGGGCTTAACTATGGCTACACCTTC	CASSSPGLNYGYTF
.	TRBV28	.	TRBJ1-4	TGTGCCACCAAATCATCGCAACATTTTAATGAAAAACTGTTTTTT	CATKSSQHFNEKLFF
.	TRBV9	TRBD1	TRBJ2-7	TGTGCCAGCAGCTCTCCGGGACAGGCCGGAATGATCAGCTCCTACGAGCAGTACTTC	CASSSPGQAGMISSYEQYF
.	TRBV7-3	TRBD2	TRBJ2-2	TGTGCCAGCAGCTCCCCCCTAGCGGGAGTTAACACCGGGGAGCTGTTTTTT	CASSSPLAGVNTGELFF
.	TRBV7-2	TRBD2	TRBJ2-7	TGTGCCAGCAGCTCGCCGGTTAGCGGGAGGGACGAGCAGTACTTC	CASSSPVSGRDEQYF
.	TRBV9	.	TRBJ1-2	TGTGCCAGCAGCGTAGCGAACAGGGTCGATGGTAGCGGCTACACCTTC	CASSVANRVDGSGYTF
.	TRBV28	.	TRBJ1-2	TGTGCCAGCAGCCACCAAGCCATCTTCTTC	CASSHQAIFF
.	TRBV5-1	.	TRBJ1-1	TGCGCCAGCAGCTTCACAGGGCGGACTGAAGCTTTCTTT	CASSFTGRTEAFF
.	TRBV18	.	TRBJ2-3	TGTGCCAGCTCATCTCGAGATTTCACAGATACGCAGTATTTT	CASSSRDFTDTQYF
.	TRBV7-9	TRBD1	TRBJ2-7	TGTGCCAGCAGCCCGGGACAGGGGGACGTCTACGAGCAGTACTTC	CASSPGQGDVYEQYF
.	TRBV5-8	.	TRBJ1-2	TGTGCCAGCAGCTCTCAGGGTGCGTCTGGCTACACCTTC	CASSSQGASGYTF
.	TRBV19	.	TRBJ1-2	TGTGCCAGTAGCCCCGACAGAAGACGGAATGGCTACACCTTC	CASSPDRRRNGYTF
.	TRBV18	TRBD1	TRBJ1-5	TGTGCCAGCTCATCCCGGACAGGGAAGGAGGAGCCCCAGCATTTT	CASSSRTGKEEPQHF
few	TRBV19	TRBD1	TRBJ1-1	TGTGCCAGTAGTGGGGGACAGGGCTGGATGAGGAGAGCTTTCTTT	CASSGGQGWMRRAFF
once	TRBV9	.	TRBJ2-6	TGTGCCAGCAGCGTGAGACAGGATAGTTCCTCTGGGGCCAACGTCCTGACTTTC	CASSVRQDSSSGANVLTF
.	TRBV7-9	.	TRBJ1-4	TGTGCCAGCAGCCCTAGGGAGTCCAATGAAAAACTGTTTTTT	CASSPRESNEKLFF
.	TRBV7-2	.	TRBJ2-1	TGTGCCAGCAGCACGGGACTTGAGAATGAGCAGTTCTTC	CASSTGLENEQFF
.	TRBV3-1/TRBV3-2	TRBD2	TRBJ2-7	TGTGCCAGCAGCCAAGATATAAGCGGGATACTCTTGAACGAGCAGTACTTC	CASSQDISGILLNEQYF
.	TRBV27	.	TRBJ1-2	TGTGCCAGCAGTTTATCCCGGGGTAACTATGGCTACACCTTC	CASSLSRGNYGYTF
few	TRBV6-2/TRBV6-3	.	TRBJ1-2	TGTGCCAGCAGTCGGGGAGGAGAAGGGGCGTCTGGCTACACCTTC	CASSRGGEGASGYTF
.	TRBV29-1	.	TRBJ1-1	TGCAGCGTGGCTCATACTGAAGCTTTCTTT	CSVAHTEAFF
.	TRBV29-1	TRBD1	TRBJ1-2	TGCAGCGGTACAGGGGGCGTCGACTATGGCTACACCTTC	CSGTGGVDYGYTF
.	TRBV7-9	TRBD1	TRBJ1-2	TGTGCCAGCAGCTCCGGACAGGACTATGGCTACACCTTC	CASSSGQDYGYTF
.	TRBV10-3	.	TRBJ1-1	TGTGCCGTCGGGACTTTGAACACTGAAGCTTTCTTT	CAVGTLNTEAFF
.	TRBV6-5	TRBD2	TRBJ2-7	TGTGCCAGCGAGGGGACTAGCGGACCACTCTACGAGCAGTACTTC	CASEGTSGPLYEQYF
.	TRBV28	TRBD2	TRBJ2-7	TGTGCCACCTCCCCCCCTGCGGGAGCCTACGAGCAGTACTTC	CATSPPAGAYEQYF
.	TRBV6-5	.	TRBJ2-1	TGTGCCAGCAACGGACTATACAATGAGCAGTTCTTC	CASNGLYNEQFF
.	TRBV2	TRBD1	TRBJ2-1	TGTGCCAGCAGGGACCCGGGACAGGGTGGCAATGAGCAGTTCTTC	CASRDPGQGGNEQFF
.	TRBV28	TRBD1	TRBJ1-5	TGTGCCAGCACCGGGACAGGGCTCAATCAGCCCCAGCATTTT	CASTGTGLNQPQHF
.	TRBV29-1	TRBD2	TRBJ2-1	TGCAGCGTTGCAGCGGGAGTGTTAGGTGAGCAGTTCTTC	CSVAAGVLGEQFF
.	TRBV27	TRBD1	TRBJ1-5	TGTGCCAGCAGACCGGAGAGGGGGCACGGCAATCAGCCCCAGCATTTT	CASRPERGHGNQPQHF
.	TRBV28	.	TRBJ2-1	TGTGCCAGCAGTCATACTACTAGTGCGTACAATGAGCAGTTCTTC	CASSHTTSAYNEQFF
.	TRBV27	TRBD1	TRBJ2-5	TGTGCCAGCAGTTTAAGGGGGACAGTTCAAGAGACCCAGTACTTC	CASSLRGTVQETQYF
.	TRBV6-5	TRBD1	TRBJ1-1	TGTGCCAGCAGTTCGGGACAGGGGGCGACTGAAGCTTTCTTT	CASSSGQGATEAFF
.	TRBV27	.	TRBJ1-2	TGTGCCAGCAGTTTATCTGGCGGGGGAAACTATGGCTACACCTTC	CASSLSGGGNYGYTF
.	TRBV5-1	TRBD1	TRBJ2-1	TGCGCCAGCAGCTTGGCCAGGGGGCGTTACAATGAGCAGTTCTTC	CASSLARGRYNEQFF
.	TRBV28	.	TRBJ1-6	TGTGCCACACGAGGAGGGGAGATGGGAAATTCACCCCTCCACTTT	CATRGGEMGNSPLHF
.	TRBV7-8	.	TRBJ1-2	TGTGCCAGCAGCTTACGGAGATTAAACTATGGCTACACCTTC	CASSLRRLNYGYTF
.	TRBV4-2	.	TRBJ1-2	TGTGCCAGCAGCCAAGATCTTGGGGTTGACGGGGGGAACTATGGCTACACCTTC	CASSQDLGVDGGNYGYTF
few	TRBV5-4	TRBD1	TRBJ2-3	TGTGCCAGCAGCTTGGGACAGGGGACCGCAGATACGCAGTATTTT	CASSLGQGTADTQYF
.	TRBV3-1/TRBV3-2	TRBD1	TRBJ1-2	TGTGCCAGCAGCCAAGTCCTAACAGGGGGTGCCTCCACCCGGAACTATGGCTACACCTTC	CASSQVLTGGASTRNYGYTF
.	TRBV28	.	TRBJ1-1	TGTGCCAGCAGTTTTATTCAGCTCAGCCGGGAGGACTCTGAAGCTTTCTTT	CASSFIQLSREDSEAFF
.	TRBV18	.	TRBJ1-4	TGTGCCAGCTCACCACCGGAGGTGAGAAATGAAAAACTGTTTTTT	CASSPPEVRNEKLFF
.	TRBV19	.	TRBJ2-3	TGTGCCAGTGCCGGAGGGCGGGGCGCCGGAGATACGCAGTATTTT	CASAGGRGAGDTQYF
once	TRBV28	.	TRBJ2-2	TGTGCCAGCGCCTCAGGGCAGGCGCCTGGGCTGTTTTTT	CASASGQAPGLFF
.	TRBV2	.	TRBJ1-2	TGTGCCAGCAGGCGGGACGCGGATGGCTACACCTTC	CASRRDADGYTF
.	TRBV29-1	.	TRBJ2-2	TGCAGCGTCAGGACGGGGGTTAGCACCGGGGAGCTGTTTTTT	CSVRTGVSTGELFF
.	TRBV5-1	TRBD1	TRBJ1-1	TGCGCCAGCAGCTCCGGGACAGGGGTTGAAGCTTTCTTT	CASSSGTGVEAFF
.	TRBV5-1	TRBD2	TRBJ2-3	TGCGCCAGCAGCTTGGCGGTCGCTAGCGGGGAGTTCACAGATACGCAGTATTTT	CASSLAVASGEFTDTQYF
.	TRBV5-1	.	TRBJ2-3	TGCGCCAGCAGCACCAACGTAGCGGTTTCCCCAGATACGCAGTATTTT	CASSTNVAVSPDTQYF
.	TRBV28	.	TRBJ1-4	TGTGCCAGCAGCCATGGACAGTCTAATGAAAAACTGTTTTTT	CASSHGQSNEKLFF